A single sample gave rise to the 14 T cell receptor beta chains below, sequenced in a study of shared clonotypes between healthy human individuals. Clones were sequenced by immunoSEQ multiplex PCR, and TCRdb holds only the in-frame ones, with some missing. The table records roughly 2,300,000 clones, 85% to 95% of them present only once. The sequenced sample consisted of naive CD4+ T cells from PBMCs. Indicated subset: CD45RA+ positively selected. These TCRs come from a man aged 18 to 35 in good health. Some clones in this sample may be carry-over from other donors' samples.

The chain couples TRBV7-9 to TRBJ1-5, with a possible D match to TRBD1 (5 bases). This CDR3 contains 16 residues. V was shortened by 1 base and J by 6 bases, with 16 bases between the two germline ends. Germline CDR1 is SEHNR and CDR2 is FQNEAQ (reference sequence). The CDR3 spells CASSLERGTGRQPQHF. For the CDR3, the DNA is TGTGCCAGCAGCTTAGAGAGAGGGACGGGTCGTCAGCCCCAGCATTTT.

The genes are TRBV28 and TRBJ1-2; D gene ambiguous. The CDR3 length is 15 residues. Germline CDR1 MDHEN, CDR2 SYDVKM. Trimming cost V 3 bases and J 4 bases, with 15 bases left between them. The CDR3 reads CASSLPHPTGYGYTF. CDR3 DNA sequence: TGTGCCAGCAGTTTGCCTCATCCTACTGGCTATGGCTACACCTTC.

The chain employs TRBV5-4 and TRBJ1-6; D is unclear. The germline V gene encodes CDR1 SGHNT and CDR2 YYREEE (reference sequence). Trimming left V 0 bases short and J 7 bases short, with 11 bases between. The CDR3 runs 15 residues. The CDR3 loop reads CASSLALVANSPLHF. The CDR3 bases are TGTGCCAGCAGCTTGGCCTTGGTGGCAAATTCACCCCTCCACTTT.

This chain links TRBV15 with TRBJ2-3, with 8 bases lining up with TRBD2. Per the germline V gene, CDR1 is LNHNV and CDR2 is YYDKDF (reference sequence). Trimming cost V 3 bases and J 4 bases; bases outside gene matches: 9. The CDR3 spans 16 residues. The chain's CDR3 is CATSRGRGAAADTQYF. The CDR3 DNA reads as TGTGCCACCAGCAGGGGGCGGGGGGCGGCGGCAGATACGCAGTATTTT.

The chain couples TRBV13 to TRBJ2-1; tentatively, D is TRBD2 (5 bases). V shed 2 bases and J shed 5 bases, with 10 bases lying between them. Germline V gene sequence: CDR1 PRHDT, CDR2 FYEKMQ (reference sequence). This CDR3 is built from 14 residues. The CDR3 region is CASSLRGPHNEQFF. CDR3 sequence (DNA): TGTGCCAGCAGCTTACGAGGGCCACACAATGAGCAGTTCTTC.

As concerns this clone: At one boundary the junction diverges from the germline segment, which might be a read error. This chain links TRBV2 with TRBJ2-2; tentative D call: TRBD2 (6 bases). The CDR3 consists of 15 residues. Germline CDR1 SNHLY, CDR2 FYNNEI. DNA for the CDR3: TGTGCCAGCGGTGAGGGACTTTTAAACACCGGGGAGCTGTTTTTT. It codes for CASGEGLLNTGELFF. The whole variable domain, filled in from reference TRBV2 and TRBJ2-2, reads EPEVTQTPSHQVTQMGQEVILRCVPISNHLYFYWYRQILGQKVEFLVSFYNNEISEKSEIFDDQFSVERPDGSNFTLKIRSTKLEDSAMYFCASGEGLLNTGELFFGEGSRLTVL.

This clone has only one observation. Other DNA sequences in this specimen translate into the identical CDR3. The CDR3 here is CASSLRLAANTGELFF. Written as DNA, the CDR3 is TGTGCCAGCAGCTTAAGACTAGCAGCGAACACCGGGGAGCTGTTTTTT. V is TRBV7-3 and J is TRBJ2-2; the match to TRBD2 covers 7 bases. From germline, CDR1 is SGHTA and CDR2 FQGTGA. Trimming cost V 1 base and J 0 bases; bases outside gene matches: 2. There are 16 residues in the CDR3.

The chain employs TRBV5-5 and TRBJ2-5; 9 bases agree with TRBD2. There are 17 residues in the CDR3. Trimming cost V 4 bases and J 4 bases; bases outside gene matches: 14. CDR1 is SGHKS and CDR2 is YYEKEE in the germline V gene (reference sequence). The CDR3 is CASSPSVVAGEVETQYF. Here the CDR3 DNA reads TGTGCCAGCAGCCCCTCCGTGGTAGCGGGAGAGGTAGAGACCCAGTACTTC.

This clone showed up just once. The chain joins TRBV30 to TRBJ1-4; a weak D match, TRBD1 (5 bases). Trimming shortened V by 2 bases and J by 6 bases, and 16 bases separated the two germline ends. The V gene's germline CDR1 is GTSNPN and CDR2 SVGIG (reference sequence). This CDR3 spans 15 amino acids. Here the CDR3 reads CAWSPMGGWHEKLFF. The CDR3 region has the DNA TGTGCCTGGAGTCCCATGGGGGGTTGGCATGAAAAACTGTTTTTT.

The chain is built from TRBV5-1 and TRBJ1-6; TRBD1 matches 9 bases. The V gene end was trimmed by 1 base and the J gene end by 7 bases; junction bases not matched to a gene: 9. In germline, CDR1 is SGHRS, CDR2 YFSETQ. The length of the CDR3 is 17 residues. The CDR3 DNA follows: TGCGCCAGCAGCTTGTCCCCCGGGACAGGGAGAAATTCACCCCTCCACTTT. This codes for CASSLSPGTGRNSPLHF.

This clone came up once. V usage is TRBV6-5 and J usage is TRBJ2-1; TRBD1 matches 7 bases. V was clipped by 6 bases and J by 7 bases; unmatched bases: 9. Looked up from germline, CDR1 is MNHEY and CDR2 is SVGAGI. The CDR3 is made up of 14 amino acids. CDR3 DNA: TGTGCCAGCAGCAGCATACTACAGGGGAATGAGCAGTTCTTC. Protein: CASSSILQGNEQFF.

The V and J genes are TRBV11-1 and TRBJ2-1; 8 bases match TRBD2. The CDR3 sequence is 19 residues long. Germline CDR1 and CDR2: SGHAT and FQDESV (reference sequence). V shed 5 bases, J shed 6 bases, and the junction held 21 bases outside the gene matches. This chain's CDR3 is CASSHLTGTRPYFSNEQFF. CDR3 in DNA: TGTGCCAGCAGCCACCTTACCGGGACTAGGCCCTACTTTAGCAATGAGCAGTTCTTC.

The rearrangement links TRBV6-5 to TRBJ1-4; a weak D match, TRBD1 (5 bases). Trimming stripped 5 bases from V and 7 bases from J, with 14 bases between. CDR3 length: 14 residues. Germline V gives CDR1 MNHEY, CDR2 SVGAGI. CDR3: CASSQWGSSEKLFF. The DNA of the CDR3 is TGTGCCAGCAGTCAATGGGGCTCTAGTGAAAAACTGTTTTTT.

CDR3 protein: CASSIQGAYGYTF. The CDR3 DNA follows: TGTGCCAGCAGCATACAGGGGGCGTATGGCTACACCTTC. The chain is built from TRBV7-2 and TRBJ1-2, with TRBD1 identical over 9 bases. V shed 5 bases, J shed 5 bases, and the junction held 3 bases outside the gene matches. Germline CDR1 reads SGHTA; CDR2 reads FQGNSA. There are 13 residues in the CDR3.